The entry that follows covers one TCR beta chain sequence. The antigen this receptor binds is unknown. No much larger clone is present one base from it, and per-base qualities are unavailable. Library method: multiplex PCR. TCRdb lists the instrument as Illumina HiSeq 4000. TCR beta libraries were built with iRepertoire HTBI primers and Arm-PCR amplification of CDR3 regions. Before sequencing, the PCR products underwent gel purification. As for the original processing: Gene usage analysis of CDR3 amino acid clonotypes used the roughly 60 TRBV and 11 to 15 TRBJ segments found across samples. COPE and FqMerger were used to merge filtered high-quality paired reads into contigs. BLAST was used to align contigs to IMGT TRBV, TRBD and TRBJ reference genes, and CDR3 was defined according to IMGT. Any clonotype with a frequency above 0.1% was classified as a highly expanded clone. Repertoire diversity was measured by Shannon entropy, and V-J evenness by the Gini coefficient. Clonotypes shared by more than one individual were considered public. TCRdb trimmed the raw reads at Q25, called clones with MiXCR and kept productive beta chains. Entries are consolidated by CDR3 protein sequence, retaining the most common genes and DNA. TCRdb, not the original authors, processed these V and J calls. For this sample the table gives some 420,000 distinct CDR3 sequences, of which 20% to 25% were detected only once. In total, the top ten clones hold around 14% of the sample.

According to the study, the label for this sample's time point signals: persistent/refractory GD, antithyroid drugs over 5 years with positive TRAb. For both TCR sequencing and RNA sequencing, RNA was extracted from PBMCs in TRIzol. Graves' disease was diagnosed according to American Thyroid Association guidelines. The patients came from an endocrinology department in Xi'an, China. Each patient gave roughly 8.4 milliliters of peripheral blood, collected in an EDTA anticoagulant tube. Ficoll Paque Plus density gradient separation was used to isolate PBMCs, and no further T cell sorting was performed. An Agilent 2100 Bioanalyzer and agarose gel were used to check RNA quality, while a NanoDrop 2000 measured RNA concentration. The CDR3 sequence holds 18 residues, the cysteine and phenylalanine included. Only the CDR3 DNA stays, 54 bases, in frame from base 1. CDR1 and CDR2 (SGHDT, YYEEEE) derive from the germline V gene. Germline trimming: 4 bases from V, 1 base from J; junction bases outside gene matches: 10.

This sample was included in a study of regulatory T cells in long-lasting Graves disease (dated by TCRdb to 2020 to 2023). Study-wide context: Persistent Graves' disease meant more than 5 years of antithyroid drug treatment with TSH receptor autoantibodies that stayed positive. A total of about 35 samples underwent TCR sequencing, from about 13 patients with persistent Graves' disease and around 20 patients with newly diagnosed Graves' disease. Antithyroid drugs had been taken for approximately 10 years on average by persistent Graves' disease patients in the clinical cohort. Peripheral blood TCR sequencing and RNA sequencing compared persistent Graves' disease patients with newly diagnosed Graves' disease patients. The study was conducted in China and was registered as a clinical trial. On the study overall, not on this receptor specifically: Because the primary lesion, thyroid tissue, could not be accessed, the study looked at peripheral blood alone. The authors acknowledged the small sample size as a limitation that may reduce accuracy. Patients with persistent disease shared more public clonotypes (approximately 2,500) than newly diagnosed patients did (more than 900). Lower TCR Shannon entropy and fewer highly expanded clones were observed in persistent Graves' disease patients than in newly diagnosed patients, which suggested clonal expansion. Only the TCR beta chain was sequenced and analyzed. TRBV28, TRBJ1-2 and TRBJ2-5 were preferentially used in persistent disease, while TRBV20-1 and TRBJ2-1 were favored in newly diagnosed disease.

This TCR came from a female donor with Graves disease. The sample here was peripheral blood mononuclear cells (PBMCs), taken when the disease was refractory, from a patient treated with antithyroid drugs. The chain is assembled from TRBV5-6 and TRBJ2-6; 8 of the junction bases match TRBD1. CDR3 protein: CASSLSWTGPSGANVLTF. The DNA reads TGTGCCAGCAGCCTAAGTTGGACAGGGCCTTCTGGGGCCAACGTCCTGACTTTC.